This TCR beta chain was sequenced during a study of blood T cell repertoires in COVID-19. In the study overall: Some COVID-19 samples were acute and others convalescent; all came from the United States, Italy and Spain. Sample material is recorded as cDNA or gDNA derived from T cells, B-cell-depleted T cells, or PBMCs.

This clone was counted a single time. Profiled with immunoSEQ multiplex PCR; TCRdb holds only in-frame clones, not every one. The sample carries about 300,000 clones, 85% to 90% recorded once. Which cohort a participant joined came from the clinical history participants gave. The sample taken for sequencing was PBMCs or T cells enriched from blood (not recorded which). This receptor was identified in a man in his thirties or forties who had recovered from COVID-19.

CDR3 loop: CASSFKEGVNTEAFF. CDR3 nucleotides: TGTGCCAGCAGCTTTAAAGAGGGAGTGAACACTGAAGCTTTCTTT. This chain connects TRBV7-6 to TRBJ1-1; D is undetermined. V lost 3 bases and J 0 bases, leaving 11 bases between the germline ends. Germline lookup yields CDR1 SGHVS and CDR2 FNYEAQ. The CDR3 extends over 15 amino acids.